Listed below are T cell receptor beta chains from one sample, sequenced in a study of blood T cell repertoires in COVID-19. Method: immunoSEQ multiplex PCR; TCRdb's copy keeps in-frame clones and lacks some. The sample includes more than 200,000 clones, 84% of them seen just once. The sample was peripheral blood. The receptors shown here come from a woman of 80 years or more with COVID-19, enrolled during active disease. Each CDR3 is given with its conserved first and last residue. The order of the fields is CDR3 protein, CDR3 DNA, D gene, V gene, clone size, J gene, CDR3 length. D genes are given only for firm matches. Clone size appears in some rows only: once, few, many, or a class for an expanded clone.

CATSDPSQGSGYTF,TGTGCCACCAGTGACCCCTCACAGGGTTCTGGCTACACCTTC,-,TRBV24-1,-,TRBJ1-2,14
CASSLGGSGVRTDTQYF,TGTGCCAGCAGCTTAGGGGGCTCGGGGGTCCGCACAGATACGCAGTATTTT,-,TRBV11-2,-,TRBJ2-3,17
CASSPSGGPFYEQYF,TGTGCCAGCAGCCCTAGCGGGGGGCCCTTCTACGAGCAGTACTTC,TRBD2,TRBV3-1/TRBV3-2,few,TRBJ2-7,15
CASSEWRVGSPLHF,TGTGCCAGCAGTGAATGGAGGGTAGGGTCACCCCTCCACTTT,-,TRBV6-1,-,TRBJ1-6,14
CAWDRMNTEAFF,TGTGCCTGGGACAGGATGAACACTGAAGCTTTCTTT,-,TRBV30,-,TRBJ1-1,12
CASSPSLGDGYTF,TGTGCCAGCAGCCCGTCACTCGGAGACGGCTACACCTTC,-,TRBV11-1,-,TRBJ1-2,13
CASSFLTGGTEAFF,TGCGCCAGCAGCTTCCTGACAGGGGGCACTGAAGCTTTCTTT,TRBD1,TRBV5-1,few,TRBJ1-1,14
CASSDSRGELFF,TGTGCCAGCAGTGACTCGAGGGGGGAGCTGTTTTTT,-,TRBV6-4,-,TRBJ2-2,12
CAIQGGDYNSPLHF,TGTGCCATCCAAGGAGGGGACTATAATTCACCCCTCCACTTT,-,TRBV10-3,few,TRBJ1-6,14
CASSDQGHQPQHF,TGTGCCAGCAGTGACCAGGGTCATCAGCCCCAGCATTTT,-,TRBV2,-,TRBJ1-5,13
CASRTGQGYEQYF,TGTGCCAGCAGGACGGGACAGGGGTACGAGCAGTACTTC,TRBD1,TRBV28,-,TRBJ2-7,13
CASSYSYRGLNTEAFF,TGTGCCAGCAGTTACTCTTACAGGGGCCTGAACACTGAAGCTTTCTTT,TRBD1,TRBV6-6,-,TRBJ1-1,16
CAISESTRDQPQHF,TGTGCCATCAGTGAGTCGACTCGGGATCAGCCCCAGCATTTT,-,TRBV10-3,-,TRBJ1-5,14
CASSPWRGRGVKTQYF,TGTGCCAGCAGCCCGTGGCGGGGGAGGGGTGTAAAGACCCAGTACTTC,TRBD2,TRBV5-4,-,TRBJ2-5,16
CASTPGQGYGYTF,TGCGCCAGCACGCCGGGACAGGGGTATGGCTACACCTTC,TRBD1,TRBV5-1,-,TRBJ1-2,13
CASSLWRVSEAFF,TGTGCCAGCAGCTTATGGAGGGTTTCGGAAGCTTTCTTT,-,TRBV7-3,-,TRBJ1-1,13
CASSLTQGEGSPLHF,TGCGCCAGCAGCCTAACACAGGGAGAAGGTTCACCCCTCCACTTT,-,TRBV5-1,-,TRBJ1-6,15
CASSLAGGTDTQYF,TGCGCCAGCAGCCTAGCGGGGGGCACAGATACGCAGTATTTT,TRBD2,TRBV4-3,-,TRBJ2-3,14
CATYQVLYEQYF,TGTGCCACCTACCAAGTCCTTTACGAGCAGTACTTC,-,TRBV19,-,TRBJ2-7,12
CASSILSGWQGQPQHF,TGTGCCAGTAGTATCCTCTCTGGGTGGCAGGGTCAGCCCCAGCATTTT,-,TRBV19,-,TRBJ1-5,16
CASSVTGVIVADTQYF,TGCGCCAGCAGCGTGACAGGGGTGATCGTGGCAGATACGCAGTATTTT,TRBD1,TRBV5-1,-,TRBJ2-3,16
CASSQGGLAGGRNEQFF,TGTGCCAGCAGCCAAGGAGGTCTAGCGGGGGGGCGCAATGAGCAGTTCTTC,TRBD2,TRBV4-2,-,TRBJ2-1,17
CASSQSVQETQYF,TGTGCCAGCAGCCAATCGGTCCAAGAGACCCAGTACTTC,-,TRBV4-2,-,TRBJ2-5,13
CASSQRGQGADTQYF,TGTGCCAGCAGCCAGAGGGGACAGGGGGCAGATACGCAGTATTTT,TRBD1,TRBV3-1/TRBV3-2,-,TRBJ2-3,15
CASSFLEGGTEAFF,TGTGCCAGCAGCTTTTTGGAGGGGGGGACTGAAGCTTTCTTT,-,TRBV5-5,-,TRBJ1-1,14
CASSLNRGQTQYF,TGCGCCAGCAGCTTAAACAGGGGCCAGACCCAGTACTTC,TRBD1,TRBV5-1,-,TRBJ2-5,13
CSAGGKDELFF,TGCAGTGCGGGGGGGAAGGATGAACTGTTTTTT,-,TRBV20-1,-,TRBJ1-4,11
CASSPLGASGTDTQYF,TGTGCCAGCTCACCACTTGGCGCTAGCGGCACAGATACGCAGTATTTT,-,TRBV18,-,TRBJ2-3,16
CASSYGGAEIMNTEAFF,TGTGCCAGCAGTTATGGAGGGGCGGAGATTATGAACACTGAAGCTTTCTTT,-,TRBV28,-,TRBJ1-1,17
CASSSPGTGNEKLFF,TGTGCCAGTAGTTCACCCGGGACAGGGAATGAAAAACTGTTTTTT,TRBD1,TRBV19,few,TRBJ1-4,15
CASSLSSRGGSDTQYF,TGTGCCAGCAGCTTAAGTTCACGGGGGGGGAGCGATACGCAGTATTTT,TRBD2,TRBV7-2,-,TRBJ2-3,16
CASSLSPPGQAHGYTF,TGTGCCAGCAGCTTAAGTCCCCCCGGACAGGCTCATGGCTACACCTTC,TRBD1,TRBV7-2,-,TRBJ1-2,16
CASSLTGGAIGNTEAFF,TGTGCCAGCAGCTTGACCGGGGGGGCGATTGGAAACACTGAAGCTTTCTTT,-,TRBV7-2,-,TRBJ1-1,17
CASSYGGGSNYGYTF,TGTGCCAGCAGTTACGGCGGCGGGTCTAACTATGGCTACACCTTC,-,TRBV6-6,once,TRBJ1-2,15
CASRPDGVNREQFF,TGTGCCAGCAGACCCGATGGGGTGAACAGGGAGCAGTTCTTC,-,TRBV28,once,TRBJ2-1,14
CASSPGQGVLEAFF,TGCGCCAGCAGCCCCGGACAGGGAGTTCTTGAAGCTTTCTTT,TRBD1,TRBV4-1,-,TRBJ1-1,14
CASIKPPGQPNYGYTF,TGTGCCAGCATCAAGCCCCCGGGACAGCCTAACTATGGCTACACCTTC,TRBD1,TRBV2,-,TRBJ1-2,16